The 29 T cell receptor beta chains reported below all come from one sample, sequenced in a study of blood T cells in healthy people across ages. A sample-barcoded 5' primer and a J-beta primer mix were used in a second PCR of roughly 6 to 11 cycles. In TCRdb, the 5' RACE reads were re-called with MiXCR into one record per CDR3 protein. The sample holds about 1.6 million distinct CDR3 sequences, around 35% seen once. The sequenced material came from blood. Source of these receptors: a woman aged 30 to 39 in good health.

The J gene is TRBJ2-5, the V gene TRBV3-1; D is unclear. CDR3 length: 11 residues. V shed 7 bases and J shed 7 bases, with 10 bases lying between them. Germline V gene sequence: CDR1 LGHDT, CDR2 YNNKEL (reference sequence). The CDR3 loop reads CASTGEGTQYF. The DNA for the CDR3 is TGTGCCAGCACCGGTGAAGGGACCCAGTACTTC.

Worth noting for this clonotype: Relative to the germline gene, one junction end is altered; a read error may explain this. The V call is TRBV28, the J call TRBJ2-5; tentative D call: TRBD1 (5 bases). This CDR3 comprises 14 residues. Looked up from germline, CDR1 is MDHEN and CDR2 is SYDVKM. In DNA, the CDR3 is TGTGCCAGCACCCAGGACACGTACCAAGGGACCCAGTACTTC. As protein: CASTQDTYQGTQYF.

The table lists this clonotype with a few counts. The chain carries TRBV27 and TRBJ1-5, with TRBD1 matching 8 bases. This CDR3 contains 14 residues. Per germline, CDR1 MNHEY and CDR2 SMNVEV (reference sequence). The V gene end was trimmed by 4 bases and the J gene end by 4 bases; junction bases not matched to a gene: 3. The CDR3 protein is CASSSGGPNQPQHF. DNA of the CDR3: TGTGCCAGCAGTTCAGGGGGCCCTAATCAGCCCCAGCATTTT.

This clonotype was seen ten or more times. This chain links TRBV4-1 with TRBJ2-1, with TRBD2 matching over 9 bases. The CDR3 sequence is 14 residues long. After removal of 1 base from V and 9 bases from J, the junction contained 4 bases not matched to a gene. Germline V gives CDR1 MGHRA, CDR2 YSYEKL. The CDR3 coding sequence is TGCGCCAGCAGCCAAGGCCTAGCGGGGAGTGAGCAGTTCTTC. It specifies CASSQGLAGSEQFF.

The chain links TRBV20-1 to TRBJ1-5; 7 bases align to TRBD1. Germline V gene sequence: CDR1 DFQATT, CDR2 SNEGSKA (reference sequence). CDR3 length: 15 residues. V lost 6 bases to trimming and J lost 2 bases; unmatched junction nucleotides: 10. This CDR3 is CSAIYRGGGNQPQHF. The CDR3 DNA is TGCAGTGCCATTTACAGGGGTGGTGGCAATCAGCCCCAGCATTTT.

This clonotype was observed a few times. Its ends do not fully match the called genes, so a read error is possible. DNA for the CDR3: TGCGCCAGCAGTCAAGGACTAGCGGGACTTACTGAGCAGTTCTTC. Residues: CASSQGLAGLTEQFF. This chain connects TRBV4-1 to TRBJ2-1, with 12 bases aligning to TRBD2. This CDR3 has 15 residues. CDR1 is MGHRA and CDR2 is YSYEKL in the germline V gene.

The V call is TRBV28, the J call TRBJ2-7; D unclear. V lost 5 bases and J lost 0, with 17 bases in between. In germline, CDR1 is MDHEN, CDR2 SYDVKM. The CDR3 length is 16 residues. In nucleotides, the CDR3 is TGTGCCAGCAGTGCTGTAACTCGGAAGTTCTCCTACGAGCAGTACTTC. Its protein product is CASSAVTRKFSYEQYF.

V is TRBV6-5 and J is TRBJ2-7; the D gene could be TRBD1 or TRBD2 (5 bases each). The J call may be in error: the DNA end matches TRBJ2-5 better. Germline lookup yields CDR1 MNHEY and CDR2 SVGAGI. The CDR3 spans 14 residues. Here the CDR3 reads CASRFHRREETQYF. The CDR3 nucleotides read TGTGCCAGCAGGTTCCACAGGCGGGAAGAGACCCAGTACTTC.

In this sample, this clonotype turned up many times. The CDR3: CASSSGQGKNTEAFF. The CDR3 nucleotides are TGTGCCAGCAGCTCCGGACAGGGAAAGAACACTGAAGCTTTCTTT. V is TRBV5-6 and J is TRBJ1-1; 8 bases are a match to TRBD1. This CDR3 comprises 15 residues. The V gene's germline CDR1 is SGHDT and CDR2 YYEEEE. Trimming removed 3 bases from V and 1 base from J; junction bases left unmatched: 5.

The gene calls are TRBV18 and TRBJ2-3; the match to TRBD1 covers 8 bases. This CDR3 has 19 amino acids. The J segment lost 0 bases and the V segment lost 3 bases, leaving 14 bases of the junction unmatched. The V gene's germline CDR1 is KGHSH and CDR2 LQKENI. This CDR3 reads CASSPRTGTTSGSTDTQYF. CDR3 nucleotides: TGTGCCAGCTCACCCCGGACAGGGACGACTTCGGGGAGCACAGATACGCAGTATTTT.

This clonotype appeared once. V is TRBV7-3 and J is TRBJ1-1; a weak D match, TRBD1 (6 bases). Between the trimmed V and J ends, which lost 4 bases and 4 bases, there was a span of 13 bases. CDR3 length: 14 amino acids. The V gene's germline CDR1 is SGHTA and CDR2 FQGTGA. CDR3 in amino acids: CASSSKGGFTEAFF. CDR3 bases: TGTGCCAGCAGCTCGAAAGGGGGATTCACTGAAGCTTTCTTT.

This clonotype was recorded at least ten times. The CDR3 coding sequence is TGTGCCTGGAGGGGGGGGCAGGGGGCGTTTGATACGCAGTATTTT. Residues: CAWRGGQGAFDTQYF. The chain links TRBV30 to TRBJ2-3, with D possibly matching TRBD1 (8 bases). This CDR3 spans 15 amino acids. V lost 3 bases to trimming and J lost 6 bases, with 19 bases between them. The germline gives CDR1 GTSNPN, CDR2 SVGIG (reference sequence).

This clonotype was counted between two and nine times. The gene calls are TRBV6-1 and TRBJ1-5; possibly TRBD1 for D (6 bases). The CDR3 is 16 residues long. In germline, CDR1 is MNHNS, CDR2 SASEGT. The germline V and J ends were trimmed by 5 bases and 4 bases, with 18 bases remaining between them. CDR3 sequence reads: CASSTNRVGSNQPQHF. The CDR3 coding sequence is TGTGCCAGCAGTACTAACAGGGTGGGGAGTAATCAGCCCCAGCATTTT.

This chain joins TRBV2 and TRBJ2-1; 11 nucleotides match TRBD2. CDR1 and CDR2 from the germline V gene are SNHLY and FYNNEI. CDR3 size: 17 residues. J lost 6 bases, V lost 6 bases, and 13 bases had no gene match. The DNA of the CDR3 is TGTGCCAGCAGCGCACCGCCCCTAGCGGGAGGACCCAATGAGCAGTTCTTC. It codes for CASSAPPLAGGPNEQFF.

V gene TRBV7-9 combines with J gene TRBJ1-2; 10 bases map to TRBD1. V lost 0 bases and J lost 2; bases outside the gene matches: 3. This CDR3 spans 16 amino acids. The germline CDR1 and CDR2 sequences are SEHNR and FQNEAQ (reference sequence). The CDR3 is CASSLAQDRGNYGYTF. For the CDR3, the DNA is TGTGCCAGCAGCTTAGCCCAGGACAGGGGGAACTATGGCTACACCTTC.

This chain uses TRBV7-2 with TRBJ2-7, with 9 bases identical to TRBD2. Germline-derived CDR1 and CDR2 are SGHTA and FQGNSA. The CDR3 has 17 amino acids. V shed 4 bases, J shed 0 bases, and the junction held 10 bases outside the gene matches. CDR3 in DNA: TGTGCCAGCAGCTCCACTCCGGGACTAGCTTTCTCCTACGAGCAGTACTTC. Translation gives CASSSTPGLAFSYEQYF. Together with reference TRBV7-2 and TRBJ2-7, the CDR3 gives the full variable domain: GAGVSQSPSNKVTEKGKDVELRCDPISGHTALYWYRQSLGQGLEFLIYFQGNSAPDKSGLPSDRFSAERTGGSVSTLTIQRTQQEDSAVYLCASSSTPGLAFSYEQYFGPGTRLTVT.

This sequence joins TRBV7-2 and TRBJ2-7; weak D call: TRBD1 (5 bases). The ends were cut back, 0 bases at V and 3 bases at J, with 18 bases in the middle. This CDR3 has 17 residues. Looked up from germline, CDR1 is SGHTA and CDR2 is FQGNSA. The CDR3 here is CASSLAVGRVGVYEQYF. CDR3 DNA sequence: TGTGCCAGCAGCTTAGCAGTTGGCAGGGTTGGGGTCTACGAGCAGTACTTC.

CDR3 sequence reads: CAGNYGNEQFF. The CDR3 region has the DNA TGTGCCGGAAATTATGGGAATGAGCAGTTCTTC. J is TRBJ2-1 and V is TRBV2; the D is unclear. The CDR3 is 11 amino acids. Germline V gene data show CDR1 as SNHLY and CDR2 as FYNNEI. Trimming stripped 11 bases from V and 7 bases from J, with 12 bases between.

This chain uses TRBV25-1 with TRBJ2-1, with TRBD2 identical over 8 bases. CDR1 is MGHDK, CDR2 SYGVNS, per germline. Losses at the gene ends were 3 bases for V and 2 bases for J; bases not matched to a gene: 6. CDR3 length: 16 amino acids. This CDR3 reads CASSDRAGGPYNEQFF. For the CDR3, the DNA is TGTGCCAGCAGTGATAGGGCGGGGGGACCCTACAATGAGCAGTTCTTC.

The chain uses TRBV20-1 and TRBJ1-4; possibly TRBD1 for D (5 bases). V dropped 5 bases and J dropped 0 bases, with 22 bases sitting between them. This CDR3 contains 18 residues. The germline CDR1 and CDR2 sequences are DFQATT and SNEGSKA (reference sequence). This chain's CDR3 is CSAPTHGQVDATNEKLFF. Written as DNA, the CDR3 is TGCAGTGCTCCAACTCACGGACAAGTCGATGCAACTAATGAAAAACTGTTTTTT.

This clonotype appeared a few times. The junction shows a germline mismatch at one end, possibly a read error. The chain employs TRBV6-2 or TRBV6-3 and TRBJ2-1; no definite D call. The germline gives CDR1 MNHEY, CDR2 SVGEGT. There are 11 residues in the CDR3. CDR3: CAISEPLEQFF. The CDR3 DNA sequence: TGTGCCATCAGTGAGCCGCTAGAGCAGTTCTTC.

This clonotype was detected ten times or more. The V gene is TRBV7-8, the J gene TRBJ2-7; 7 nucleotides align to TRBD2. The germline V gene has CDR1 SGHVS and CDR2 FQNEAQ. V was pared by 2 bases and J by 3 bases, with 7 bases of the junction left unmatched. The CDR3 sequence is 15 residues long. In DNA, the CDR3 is TGTGCCAGCAGCTTAAGGCGGGAGCAAGTCTACGAGCAGTACTTC. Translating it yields CASSLRREQVYEQYF.

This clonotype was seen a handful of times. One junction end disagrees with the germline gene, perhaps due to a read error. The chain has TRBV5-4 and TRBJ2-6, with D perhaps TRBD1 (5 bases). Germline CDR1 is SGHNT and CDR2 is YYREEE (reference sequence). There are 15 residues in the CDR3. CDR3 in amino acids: CAGSPPGLSSNVLTF. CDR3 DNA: TGTGCCGGCAGCCCCCCAGGGCTATCATCCAACGTCCTGACTTTC.

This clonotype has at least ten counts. The CDR3 DNA reads as TGCAGCGTTTCCTTTACGGGGGACGGAAACTACGAGCAGTACTTC. It yields the protein CSVSFTGDGNYEQYF. The chain joins TRBV29-1 to TRBJ2-7, with a weak D call TRBD2 (6 bases). Germline CDR1 SQVTM, CDR2 ANQGSEA. The CDR3 consists of 15 residues. With 5 bases removed from V and 3 bases from J, the gap between germline ends came to 20 bases.

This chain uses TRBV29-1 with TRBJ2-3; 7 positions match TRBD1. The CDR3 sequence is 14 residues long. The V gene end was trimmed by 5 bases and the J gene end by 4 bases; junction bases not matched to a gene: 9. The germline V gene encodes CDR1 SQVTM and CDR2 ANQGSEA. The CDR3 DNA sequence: TGCAGCGTTACCGAGACAGGGCTCTCAGATACGCAGTATTTT. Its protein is CSVTETGLSDTQYF.

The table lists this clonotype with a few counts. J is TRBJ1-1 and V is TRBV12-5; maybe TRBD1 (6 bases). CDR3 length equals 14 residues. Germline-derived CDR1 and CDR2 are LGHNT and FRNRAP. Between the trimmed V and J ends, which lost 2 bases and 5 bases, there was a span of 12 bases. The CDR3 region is CASGLTGTLTEAFF. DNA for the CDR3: TGTGCTAGTGGTTTGACAGGGACCCTTACTGAAGCTTTCTTT.

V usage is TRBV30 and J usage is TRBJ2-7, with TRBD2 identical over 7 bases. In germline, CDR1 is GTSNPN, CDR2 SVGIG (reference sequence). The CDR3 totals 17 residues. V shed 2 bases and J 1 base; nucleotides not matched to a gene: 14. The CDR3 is CAWSLNRGGLISYEQYF. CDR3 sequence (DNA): TGTGCCTGGAGTCTAAACCGCGGGGGTCTGATTTCCTACGAGCAGTACTTC.

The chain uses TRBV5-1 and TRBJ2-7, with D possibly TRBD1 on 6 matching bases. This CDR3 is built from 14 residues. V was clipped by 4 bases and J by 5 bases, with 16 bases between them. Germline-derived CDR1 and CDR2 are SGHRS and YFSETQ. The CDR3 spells CASSPNRDTHEQYF. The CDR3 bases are TGCGCCAGCAGCCCAAACCGGGACACCCACGAGCAGTACTTC.

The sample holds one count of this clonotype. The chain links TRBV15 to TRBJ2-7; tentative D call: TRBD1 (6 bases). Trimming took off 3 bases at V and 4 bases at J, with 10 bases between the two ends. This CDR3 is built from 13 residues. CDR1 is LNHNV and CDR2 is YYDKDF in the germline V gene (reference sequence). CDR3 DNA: TGTGCCACCAGCAGGTACACAGGGTACGAGCAGTACTTC. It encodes CATSRYTGYEQYF.